The sequence of this T cell receptor beta chain was determined in a study of T cell responses to AZD1222 COVID-19 vaccine. Points from the study as a whole: The study sampled repertoires only after the peak T cell response. Clonal diversity may have been underestimated in mostly white British donors. Per reports, nearly half of all spike-specific TCRs target regions that are unmutated in variants.

The germline gives CDR1 LNHNV, CDR2 YYDKDF (reference sequence). Trimming removed 5 bases at V and 10 bases at J, with 15 bases between. The CDR3 consists of 14 residues. About this clone itself: Its antigen remains unidentified.

Profiling relied on immunoSEQ multiplex PCR, and the TCRdb table lists in-frame clones only, not all of them. The sample carries about 84,000 clones, just over 85% recorded once. The V gene is TRBV15, the J gene TRBJ1-6, with D hard to call. Source: peripheral blood, taken 28 days after the second AZD1222 dose. This TCR was sampled from an adult who received the AZD1222 COVID-19 vaccine. The chain's CDR3 is CATSVEAARSPLHF. CDR3 DNA sequence: TGTGCCACCAGCGTGGAAGCTGCCCGATCACCCCTCCACTTT.